This T cell receptor beta chain emerged from a study of OX40 agonist ivuxolimab in advanced cancers. Whole-study context: An anti-OX40 (CD134) antibody with agonistic activity, ivuxolimab, was administered to patients. Prior therapy, whether anti-PD-1, anti-PD-L1 or anti-CTLA-4, was allowed, and roughly 40% had some.

To note about this clone: The antigen is not known.

The CDR3 sequence is 14 residues long. Looked up from germline, CDR1 is SEHNR and CDR2 is FQNEAQ (reference sequence). After removal of 5 bases from V and 4 bases from J, the junction contained 6 bases not matched to a gene. If patients had autoimmune disease history or systemic immunosuppression, they were excluded. Study conclusions and caveats: At 0.1 to 3.0 mg/kg, clonal expansion of CD4+ and CD8+ blood T cells had occurred by week 6.

Sequencing was performed with immunoSEQ multiplex PCR; in TCRdb, only in-frame clones are kept and a portion is missing. The top ten hold 0.27% of the sample, which has more than 85,000 clones, approximately 89% seen once. The receptor's source is an adult with an advanced solid tumor such as melanoma, head and neck, liver or kidney cancer. J is TRBJ2-5 and V is TRBV7-9; 8 bases align to TRBD2. The sequencing used CD4+ or CD8+ T cells sorted from blood, collected in a trial of the OX40 agonist ivuxolimab. The CDR3 protein is CASSTVRGAETQYF. CDR3 in DNA: TGTGCCAGCAGCACAGTGCGGGGGGCAGAGACCCAGTACTTC.